Each of the 15 T cell receptor beta chains below was sequenced from the same sample in a study of blood T cells in healthy people across ages. The authors ran a second PCR of about 6 to 11 cycles using a sample-barcoded 5' primer and a J-beta primer mix. TCRdb reprocessed the 5' RACE reads via MiXCR and lists one record per CDR3 protein. The profile shows 600,000 to 800,000 distinct CDR3 sequences, over 20% of them singletons. Sequenced material: blood. The receptors were sampled from a man in his 70s in good health.

V is TRBV6-1 and J is TRBJ2-5; D remains ambiguous. The DNA end is more similar to TRBJ2-1, so the J call may be wrong. The CDR3 length is 13 residues. Germline loops: CDR1 MNHNS, CDR2 SASEGT. This chain's CDR3 is CASSEDFNYEQFF. In nucleotides, the CDR3 is TGTGCCAGCAGTGAAGACTTCAACTATGAGCAGTTCTTC.

As to this clonotype: The junction departs from the called germline gene at one end, perhaps through a read error. The chain couples TRBV9 to TRBJ1-1; D not resolved. Germline V CDR1 and CDR2: SGDLS, YYNGEE. This CDR3 is built from 15 residues. CDR3 protein: CASSVRGVVGTGAFF. As DNA, the CDR3 is TGTGCCAGCAGCGTCCGGGGTGTCGTGGGAACTGGAGCTTTCTTT.

There are a few counts of this clonotype. This chain joins TRBV3-1 and TRBJ2-5, with unresolved D. This CDR3 contains 14 residues. CDR1 is LGHDT, CDR2 YNNKEL, per germline (reference sequence). V was pared by 0 bases and J by 4 bases, with 9 bases between. CDR3 in DNA: TGTGCCAGCAGCCAAGACGACCACCCAGAGACCCAGTACTTC. This encodes CASSQDDHPETQYF.

This clonotype was detected only a few times. The chain joins TRBV20-1 to TRBJ2-3; no clear D. V dropped 6 bases and J dropped 3 bases, with 19 bases sitting between them. This CDR3 contains 15 residues. Per germline, CDR1 DFQATT and CDR2 SNEGSKA (reference sequence). The CDR3 sequence: CSAARIRRNTDTQYF. The CDR3 nucleotides read TGCAGTGCGGCACGTATAAGACGGAATACAGATACGCAGTATTTT.

Comment on this clonotype: This sequence may be a read error, since a much larger clone differs from it by one base. Here the CDR3 DNA reads TGTGCCAGCAGCCGATCAGGACGGGATGATACGCAGTATTTT. Translating gives CASSRSGRDDTQYF. The J gene is TRBJ2-3, the V gene TRBV7-6, with D possibly matching TRBD2 (5 bases). The CDR3 length is 14 residues. V was pared by 5 bases and J by 6 bases, with 15 bases between. The germline gives CDR1 SGHVS, CDR2 FNYEAQ.

This chain joins TRBV20-1 and TRBJ2-7, with D unclear. From germline, CDR1 is DFQATT and CDR2 SNEGSKA (reference sequence). V was cut by 3 bases and J by 0 bases, with 15 bases left in between. The CDR3 runs 15 residues. The CDR3, as DNA: TGCAGTGCTAGTAACCCCTCCTTTAGCTCCTACGAGCAGTACTTC. It yields the protein CSASNPSFSSYEQYF.

The chain carries TRBV6-1 and TRBJ2-3; no clear D. Germline V gene lookup returns CDR1 MNHNS and CDR2 SASEGT. The ends were cut back, 3 bases at V and 10 bases at J, with 14 bases in the middle. The CDR3 contains 13 residues. The DNA of the CDR3 is TGTGCCAGCAGTGACGGACCCCTGGGTCCGCAGTATTTT. It specifies CASSDGPLGPQYF.

This clonotype was observed a handful of times. The chain joins TRBV9 to TRBJ2-1; weak D call: TRBD2 (5 bases). The CDR3 is made up of 14 amino acids. In germline, CDR1 is SGDLS, CDR2 YYNGEE. Trimming took off 4 bases at V and 4 bases at J, with 12 bases between the two ends. DNA for the CDR3: TGTGCCAGCAGCCCCCCGAGAGGGTACAATGAGCAGTTCTTC. Translated, it gives CASSPPRGYNEQFF.

This chain uses TRBV7-2 with TRBJ1-5; possible D gene TRBD1, 6 bases. This CDR3 comprises 14 residues. The V end lost 5 bases, the J end lost 2 bases, and 10 bases lay between the germline ends. Germline CDR1 reads SGHTA; CDR2 reads FQGNSA. CDR3 protein: CASSRGGGNQPQHF. CDR3 coding DNA: TGTGCCAGCAGCCGAGGGGGGGGCAATCAGCCCCAGCATTTT.

This clonotype was counted a few times. This chain links TRBV4-1 with TRBJ2-5; D remains ambiguous. Germline loops: CDR1 MGHRA, CDR2 YSYEKL. Trimming shortened V by 2 bases and J by 4 bases, and 17 bases separated the two germline ends. The CDR3 has 16 amino acids. The CDR3 DNA follows: TGCGCCAGCAGCCAATCGCCGGGTCCGATCCCAGAGACCCAGTACTTC. Translated, it gives CASSQSPGPIPETQYF.

J is TRBJ2-1 and V is TRBV7-8; 8 bases are a match to TRBD2. The germline V gene has CDR1 SGHVS and CDR2 FQNEAQ. V shed 4 bases and J 5 bases; nucleotides not matched to a gene: 7. This CDR3 comprises 15 residues. The CDR3 nucleotides are TGTGCCAGCAGCTCTCTCAGCGGGAGTAACAATGAGCAGTTCTTC. This translates into CASSSLSGSNNEQFF.

The chain employs TRBV13 and TRBJ2-3; 12 nucleotides agree with TRBD2. The CDR3 contains 17 residues. The V gene end was trimmed by 5 bases and the J gene end by 2 bases; junction bases not matched to a gene: 8. CDR1 is PRHDT, CDR2 FYEKMQ, per germline (reference sequence). The CDR3 sequence: CASSPRTSGKYTDTQYF. The CDR3 DNA sequence: TGTGCCAGCAGCCCACGGACTAGCGGGAAGTACACAGATACGCAGTATTTT.

The chain carries TRBV7-2 and TRBJ2-7; 7 nucleotides match TRBD2. CDR3 size: 15 residues. The trim removed 5 bases at V and 1 base at J, leaving 8 bases unmatched. Germline CDR1 and CDR2: SGHTA and FQGNSA. In nucleotides, the CDR3 is TGTGCCAGCAGCGTAAGCGGGGTAGCGTCCTACGAGCAGTACTTC. Its translation: CASSVSGVASYEQYF.

This chain uses TRBV3-1 with TRBJ2-1, with D perhaps matching TRBD2 (5 bases). The CDR3 consists of 14 residues. V dropped 2 bases and J dropped 9 bases, with 14 bases sitting between them. From germline, CDR1 is LGHDT and CDR2 YNNKEL (reference sequence). The DNA of the CDR3 is TGTGCCAGCAGCCAACCGGGAAAGGGTAGTGAGCAGTTCTTC. Protein product: CASSQPGKGSEQFF.

CDR3 amino acids: CASSRQGAGATYEQYF. In nucleotides, the CDR3 is TGTGCCAGCAGCCGCCAAGGGGCGGGAGCAACCTACGAGCAGTACTTC. This chain joins TRBV3-1 and TRBJ2-7; TRBD2 matches 7 bases. Germline assignment: CDR1 LGHDT and CDR2 YNNKEL (reference sequence). The CDR3 loop spans 16 amino acids. Losses at the gene ends were 4 bases for V and 2 bases for J; bases not matched to a gene: 11.